A single sample is the source of the 31 T cell receptor beta chains below, sequenced in a study of T-cell memory formation after mild COVID-19. TCRdb passed the 5' RACE reads through MiXCR, listing each CDR3 protein once. In the table there are about 440,000 distinct CDR3 sequences, over 15% of which are singletons. What was sequenced was PBMCs or a T cell subset sorted from them (not recorded which). The receptors here all came from an adult woman who had mild COVID-19 (a few samples of this study predate the infection). Cell type and time point are not known.

The sample holds a few counts of this clonotype. This sequence joins TRBV27 and TRBJ2-3; D unresolved. The germline V gene encodes CDR1 MNHEY and CDR2 SMNVEV (reference sequence). V lost 6 bases to trimming and J lost 5 bases, with 9 bases between them. CDR3 size: 12 residues. Here the CDR3 DNA reads TGTGCCAGCAGACCGTCCAGAGATACGCAGTATTTT. Translated: CASRPSRDTQYF.

This clonotype was detected a few times. The V call is TRBV7-6, the J call TRBJ1-2; a weak D match, TRBD1 (6 bases). Germline values: CDR1 SGHVS, CDR2 FNYEAQ. CDR3 length: 15 amino acids. V was clipped by 1 base and J by 7 bases, with 16 bases between them. The DNA for the CDR3 is TGTGCCAGCAGCTTAGAGGAGGGGGGGATTTCTGGCTACACCTTC. It is translated as CASSLEEGGISGYTF.

This clonotype was observed a few times. As DNA, the CDR3 is TGTGCCAGCAGTTCCAGAACAGGGAACCTGGGGTATGGCTACACCTTC. Translating gives CASSSRTGNLGYGYTF. The chain joins TRBV12-3 or TRBV12-4 to TRBJ1-2; a possible D gene is TRBD1 (6 bases). V was cut by 4 bases and J by 5 bases, with 20 bases left in between. The CDR3 extends over 16 amino acids.

This clonotype was counted at least ten times. The rearrangement uses TRBV5-1 and TRBJ2-3; 11 bases line up with TRBD2. The CDR3 has 16 amino acids. CDR1 and CDR2 (germline): SGHRS, YFSETQ. V was clipped by 3 bases and J by 0 bases; unmatched bases: 3. The CDR3 sequence: CASSSGLAGSTDTQYF. The CDR3 DNA sequence: TGCGCCAGCAGCTCCGGACTAGCGGGTAGCACAGATACGCAGTATTTT.

This clonotype was seen just once. The chain recombines TRBV7-9 with TRBJ1-1, with TRBD1 identical over 9 bases. Germline CDR1 reads SEHNR; CDR2 reads FQNEAQ (reference sequence). Trimming took 1 base from V and 11 from J; bases not matched to a gene: 2. This CDR3 is 12 amino acids long. The CDR3 reads CASSLDGTGAFF. CDR3 in DNA: TGTGCCAGCAGCTTAGACGGGACAGGGGCTTTCTTT.

This clonotype was picked up a small number of times. The rearrangement uses TRBV5-6 and TRBJ2-7; D is uncertain. The V end lost 7 bases, the J end lost 2 bases, and 19 bases lay between the germline ends. Germline assignment: CDR1 SGHDT and CDR2 YYEEEE. The CDR3 loop spans 15 amino acids. The DNA of the CDR3 is TGTGCCAGCGCTTTGGAGAGTCTTCTACCCTACGAGCAGTACTTC. Its protein product is CASALESLLPYEQYF.

The chain combines TRBV5-5 with TRBJ1-2; the D is unclear. V lost 6 bases and J 4 bases, leaving 16 bases between the germline ends. Germline V gene lookup returns CDR1 SGHKS and CDR2 YYEKEE (reference sequence). CDR3 length: 14 amino acids. The CDR3 nucleotides are TGTGCCAGCATCCCCCGGACGGAGGTCTATGGCTACACCTTC. Its protein product is CASIPRTEVYGYTF. Full variable domain (rest looked up from reference TRBV5-5 and TRBJ1-2): DAGVTQSPTHLIKTRGQQVTLRCSPISGHKSVSWYQQVLGQGPQFIFQYYEKEERGRGNFPDRFSARQFPNYSSELNVNALLLGDSALYLCASIPRTEVYGYTFGSGTRLTVV.

V is TRBV5-1 and J is TRBJ2-5, with TRBD2 identical over 8 bases. Per the germline V gene, CDR1 is SGHRS and CDR2 is YFSETQ. Trimming at V came to 4 bases and at J to 0 bases, leaving 8 bases not matched to a gene. This CDR3 is built from 16 residues. CDR3 protein: CASSTLVGGDQETQYF. The CDR3 bases are TGCGCCAGCAGCACCCTCGTCGGGGGGGACCAAGAGACCCAGTACTTC.

The V call is TRBV29-1, the J call TRBJ2-3; D not certain. The CDR3 contains 14 residues. The germline V gene encodes CDR1 SQVTM and CDR2 ANQGSEA. V dropped 4 bases and J dropped 2 bases, with 13 bases sitting between them. CDR3 coding DNA: TGCAGCGTTGGATGGTCCAAGACCACAGATACGCAGTATTTT. It yields the protein CSVGWSKTTDTQYF.

For the CDR3, the DNA is TGTGCCAGCAGCTTAGGGCCTAGCGGGAGCTCCTACAATGAGCAGTTCTTC. It is translated as CASSLGPSGSSYNEQFF. The gene calls are TRBV7-3 and TRBJ2-1; 10 bases match TRBD2. The ends lost 2 bases at V and 0 bases at J; junction bases unmatched: 4. This CDR3 region has 17 residues. Per the germline V gene, CDR1 is SGHTA and CDR2 is FQGTGA. Based on the CDR3 plus reference TRBV7-3 and TRBJ2-1, the full variable domain is GAGVSQTPSNKVTEKGKYVELRCDPISGHTALYWYRQSLGQGPEFLIYFQGTGAADDSGLPNDRFFAVRPEGSVSTLKIQRTERGDSAVYLCASSLGPSGSSYNEQFFGPGTRLTVL.

This clonotype was recorded a few times. The chain has TRBV5-8 and TRBJ1-2; D possibly corresponds to TRBD1 (5 bases). The CDR3 has 13 residues. V lost 3 bases and J lost 4, with 10 bases in between. Germline values: CDR1 SGHTS, CDR2 YDEGEE. CDR3 sequence (DNA): TGTGCCAGCAGCTATTCAGGGATCTATGGCTACACCTTC. As protein: CASSYSGIYGYTF.

The J gene is TRBJ1-5, the V gene TRBV6-1; D possibly corresponds to TRBD1 (5 bases). Germline V gene sequence: CDR1 MNHNS, CDR2 SASEGT. The CDR3 consists of 14 residues. V lost 4 bases, J lost 4 bases, and 11 bases lay in between. The CDR3 DNA is TGTGCCAGCAGTGTTGGGTGGGGGAATCAGCCCCAGCATTTT. Translating gives CASSVGWGNQPQHF.

This clonotype has a handful of counts. The gene calls are TRBV5-5 and TRBJ2-2, with 10 bases lining up with TRBD1. This CDR3 is built from 19 residues. J lost 3 bases, V lost 2 bases, and 13 bases had no gene match. Looked up from germline, CDR1 is SGHKS and CDR2 is YYEKEE (reference sequence). In DNA form, the CDR3 reads TGTGCCAGCAGCTTACATCCACAAACGGGACAGGGGCACACCGGGGAGCTGTTTTTT. Translation: CASSLHPQTGQGHTGELFF.

This clonotype came up a few times. The CDR3 region is CASSPPIRGRAFF. The CDR3 region has the DNA TGTGCCAGCAGTCCACCTATCAGGGGGCGAGCTTTCTTT. The chain has TRBV12-3 or TRBV12-4 and TRBJ1-1; 8 positions agree with TRBD1. V lost 5 bases, J lost 10 bases, and 9 bases stayed unmatched. The CDR3 contains 13 residues.

This clonotype has at least ten counts. V is TRBV10-3 and J is TRBJ2-1; 8 bases match TRBD2. The CDR3 spans 15 residues. Looked up from germline, CDR1 is ENHRY and CDR2 is SYGVKD. V shed 5 bases, J shed 2 bases, and the junction held 5 bases outside the gene matches. CDR3 residues: CAISPSSGPYNEQFF. The CDR3 nucleotides are TGTGCCATCAGTCCCTCTAGCGGGCCCTACAATGAGCAGTTCTTC.

This clonotype was counted only a few times. The rearrangement uses TRBV5-1 and TRBJ1-4, with 10 bases lining up with TRBD1. The junction had 4 bases not matched to a gene; V was cut back by 3 bases and J by 8 bases. This CDR3 comprises 14 residues. CDR1 SGHRS and CDR2 YFSETQ come from the germline V gene. The chain's CDR3 is CASSSGTGDEKLFF. CDR3 bases: TGCGCCAGCAGCTCCGGGACAGGGGACGAAAAACTGTTTTTT.

The genes are TRBV6-2 or TRBV6-3 and TRBJ2-7; the match to TRBD2 covers 13 bases. J lost 3 bases, V lost 6 bases, and 5 bases had no gene match. Germline V gene data show CDR1 as MNHEY and CDR2 as SVGEGT. This CDR3 has 15 amino acids. CDR3 amino acids: CASSRGLAGYYEQYF. In nucleotides, the CDR3 is TGTGCCAGCAGCCGGGGACTAGCGGGATACTACGAGCAGTACTTC.

This clonotype was seen a few times. This chain uses TRBV7-9 with TRBJ1-1, with 10 bases aligning to TRBD1. The CDR3 consists of 14 residues. Germline assignment: CDR1 SEHNR and CDR2 FQNEAQ (reference sequence). After removal of 4 bases from V and 6 bases from J, the junction contained 5 bases not matched to a gene. DNA of the CDR3: TGTGCCAGCAGCTCATCAGGACAGGGGGCTGAAGCTTTCTTT. Amino acids: CASSSSGQGAEAFF.

V gene TRBV2 combines with J gene TRBJ1-5; 10 bases map to TRBD1. The CDR3 contains 14 residues. V was pared by 4 bases and J by 12 bases, with 9 bases of the junction left unmatched. Germline CDR1 is SNHLY and CDR2 is FYNNEI. CDR3 amino acids: CASSGDRGGNGQHF. The CDR3 bases are TGTGCCAGCAGTGGGGACAGGGGAGGTAACGGCCAGCATTTT.

The chain carries TRBV20-1 and TRBJ2-3; D is uncertain. This CDR3 comprises 14 residues. The V end was cut by 6 bases, the J end by 2 bases, with 15 bases between. Looked up from germline, CDR1 is DFQATT and CDR2 is SNEGSKA (reference sequence). The DNA of the CDR3 is TGCAGTGCCCGACCCTACGACATCACAGATACGCAGTATTTT. The encoded protein is CSARPYDITDTQYF.

This clonotype has a handful of counts. This chain uses TRBV18 with TRBJ1-6; TRBD1 might be the D (5 bases). This CDR3 contains 14 residues. V was shortened by 6 bases and J by 7 bases, with 13 bases between the two germline ends. Germline assignment: CDR1 KGHSH and CDR2 LQKENI. In nucleotides, the CDR3 is TGTGCCAGCTCTCTAGGGGACGGGAATTCACCCCTCCACTTT. Protein sequence: CASSLGDGNSPLHF.

This clonotype has more than one count but fewer than ten. This chain connects TRBV30 to TRBJ2-7, with a tentative D call TRBD2 (5 bases). The CDR3 spans 13 residues. V was pared by 0 bases and J by 7 bases, with 13 bases between. Germline lookup yields CDR1 GTSNPN and CDR2 SVGIG (reference sequence). Written as DNA, the CDR3 is TGTGCCTGGAGTGTCGTGACCTCGGGGGAGCAGTACTTC. Translation gives CAWSVVTSGEQYF.

This clonotype was observed a few times. The gene calls are TRBV7-2 and TRBJ2-3; 12 positions match TRBD2. This CDR3 has 17 residues. The germline CDR1 and CDR2 sequences are SGHTA and FQGNSA. With V trimmed by 3 bases and J by 0 bases, 4 bases remained unmatched. CDR3 amino acids: CASSLGTSGPSTDTQYF. The CDR3, as DNA: TGTGCCAGCAGCTTGGGGACTAGCGGGCCTAGCACAGATACGCAGTATTTT.

The chain combines TRBV27 with TRBJ1-1; 8 bases match TRBD1. Trimming cost V 6 bases and J 4 bases; bases outside gene matches: 7. The CDR3 runs 14 residues. From germline, CDR1 is MNHEY and CDR2 SMNVEV (reference sequence). The CDR3 here is CASSLIRGRTEAFF. In DNA, the CDR3 is TGTGCCAGCAGCTTAATCAGGGGGCGCACTGAAGCTTTCTTT.

This clonotype was counted only a few times. This chain uses TRBV7-8 with TRBJ2-1; TRBD2 aligns across 11 bases. V shed 1 base and J 1 base; nucleotides not matched to a gene: 3. CDR1 is SGHVS, CDR2 FQNEAQ, per germline. The CDR3 totals 17 residues. The CDR3 protein is CASSLGPSGRSYNEQFF. The CDR3 DNA reads TGTGCCAGCAGCTTAGGCCCTAGCGGGAGGTCCTACAATGAGCAGTTCTTC.

The V gene is TRBV12-3 or TRBV12-4, the J gene TRBJ1-2, with TRBD1 matching over 10 bases. V lost 9 bases, J lost 7 bases, and 11 bases stayed unmatched. The CDR3 has 14 residues. The CDR3 spells CASDPGTGVSGYTF. CDR3 sequence (DNA): TGTGCCAGTGATCCGGGGACAGGGGTCTCTGGCTACACCTTC.

This clonotype came up a few times. The chain has TRBV6-5 and TRBJ2-5; D possibly corresponds to TRBD2 (5 bases). V lost 2 bases, J lost 3 bases, and 7 bases lay in between. The CDR3 is 13 amino acids. Germline V CDR1 and CDR2: MNHEY, SVGAGI. The CDR3 sequence is CASSYRLKETQYF. CDR3 nucleotide sequence: TGTGCCAGCAGTTACAGACTAAAAGAGACCCAGTACTTC.

This clonotype was counted only a few times. The rearrangement uses TRBV4-2 and TRBJ2-5, with a weak D call TRBD2 (6 bases). Germline V lookup: CDR1 LGHNA, CDR2 YNFKEQ. The CDR3 sequence is 15 residues long. Trimming stripped 2 bases from V and 1 base from J, with 11 bases between. CDR3 bases: TGTGCCAGCAGCCAACAATCGGGGGTCCAAGAGACCCAGTACTTC. Its protein product is CASSQQSGVQETQYF.

This clonotype has a handful of counts. The chain uses TRBV4-3 and TRBJ2-3; D is ambiguous. The CDR3 has 14 amino acids. The ends were cut back, 0 bases at V and 4 bases at J, with 8 bases in the middle. Germline values: CDR1 LGHNA, CDR2 YSLEER. The CDR3 loop reads CASSQDPAADTQYF. The CDR3 DNA sequence: TGCGCCAGCAGCCAAGATCCCGCGGCAGATACGCAGTATTTT.

This clonotype came up a few times. V gene TRBV12-3 or TRBV12-4 combines with J gene TRBJ2-7, with D uncertain. This CDR3 region has 13 residues. The V end lost 5 bases, the J end lost 1 base, and 9 bases lay between the germline ends. CDR3 DNA sequence: TGTGCCAGCAGTGCTCTCCTTTCCTACGAGCAGTACTTC. It is translated as CASSALLSYEQYF.

This clonotype was found many times. The chain couples TRBV15 to TRBJ2-7; 9 bases match TRBD1. Losses at the gene ends were 3 bases for V and 3 bases for J; bases not matched to a gene: 0. CDR3 length: 13 amino acids. CDR1 and CDR2 (germline): LNHNV, YYDKDF (reference sequence). CDR3 region: CATSRDRGYEQYF. The CDR3 DNA reads as TGTGCCACCAGCAGGGACAGGGGCTACGAGCAGTACTTC.